Listed below are T cell receptor beta chains from one sample, sequenced in a study of blood T cell repertoires in COVID-19. Assay: immunoSEQ multiplex PCR; the TCRdb copy retains only in-frame clones and omits some. The profile shows around 70,000 clones, approximately 82% of them singletons. The sequenced sample consisted of peripheral blood. The receptors shown here come from a man between 60 and 70 years old with acute or convalescent COVID-19. CDR3s include the opening cysteine and the closing phenylalanine or tryptophan. Each record gives: D gene, J gene, V gene, CDR3 length, clone size, CDR3 DNA, CDR3 protein. A D gene is named only where the DNA matches it firmly. Expanded clones are given a class, and other clones once, few, many or no size at all.

>.|TRBJ1-1|TRBV10-3|13|once
TGTGCCATCAGTGACCCGGGAGGTTCTGAAGCTTTCTTT
CAISDPGGSEAFF
>.|TRBJ2-1|TRBV11-3|15|.
TGTGCCAGCAGCCCGGCCCGAGGGTCCTACAATGAGCAGTTCTTC
CASSPARGSYNEQFF
>TRBD1|TRBJ2-7|TRBV5-5|20|.
TGTGCCAGCAGCCCCAGAGGGACAGAAACCACCGTCACGGATCGCTACGAGCAGTACTTC
CASSPRGTETTVTDRYEQYF
>.|TRBJ1-6|TRBV4-1|14|.
TGCGCCAGCAGCCAAGAAGGGGGTAATTCACCCCTCCACTTT
CASSQEGGNSPLHF
>TRBD1|TRBJ2-1|TRBV18|16|once
TGTGCCAGCTCACGCTCCTTTAGGACAGGGGGTAATGAGCAGTTCTTC
CASSRSFRTGGNEQFF
>TRBD1|TRBJ1-1|TRBV6-2/TRBV6-3|16|.
TGTGCCAGCAGTTACCCTCTAATCGGACAGGGAGCTGAAGCTTTCTTT
CASSYPLIGQGAEAFF
>.|TRBJ1-2|TRBV18|12|.
TGTGCCAGCTCACCTGGGGGGTCTGGCTACACCTTC
CASSPGGSGYTF
>TRBD2|TRBJ2-3|TRBV5-4|19|.
TGTGCCAGCAGCTTGGGGGGTAGCGGGGGTGCTCCCTCCACAGATACGCAGTATTTT
CASSLGGSGGAPSTDTQYF
>TRBD2|TRBJ2-7|TRBV7-2|17|.
TGTGCCAGCAGCCTCGAACCCGAACTAGCGGGTGGGAGCGAGCAGTACTTC
CASSLEPELAGGSEQYF
>.|TRBJ1-2|TRBV10-3|15|.
TGTGCCATCAGTGAGTTCACGGGGTCGAACTATGGCTACACCTTC
CAISEFTGSNYGYTF
>TRBD2|TRBJ2-1|TRBV3-1/TRBV3-2|15|few
TGTGCCAGCAGCCAATTCAGCGGGGGCTACAATGAGCAGTTCTTC
CASSQFSGGYNEQFF
>TRBD1|TRBJ1-2|TRBV5-4|14|once
TGTGCCAGCAGCGTCGACAGGGGGCGTATTGGCTACACCTTC
CASSVDRGRIGYTF
>TRBD2|TRBJ2-1|TRBV4-3|16|.
TGCGCCAGCAGCCCCGGATGGGGGGGATGGAACAATGAGCAGTTCTTC
CASSPGWGGWNNEQFF
>TRBD2|TRBJ2-3|TRBV15|14|.
TGTGCCACCAGCGCAGGCGGGGGGGCGGGAACGCAGTATTTT
CATSAGGGAGTQYF
>.|TRBJ1-2|TRBV3-1/TRBV3-2|15|.
TGTGCCAGCAGCAATACTGAAATAGCTAACTATGGCTACACCTTC
CASSNTEIANYGYTF
>TRBD1|TRBJ1-2|TRBV4-1|16|.
TGCGCCAGCAGCCAGCTAGCCGGGACAGGGTCCTATGGCTACACCTTC
CASSQLAGTGSYGYTF
>.|TRBJ1-6|TRBV6-2/TRBV6-3|15|.
TGTGCCAGCAGTTACTCTGTGGTAACGAGTTCACCCCTCCACTTT
CASSYSVVTSSPLHF
>.|TRBJ1-6|TRBV11-2|13|.
TGTGCCAGCAGCGTCAACAGGGACGTAGCCCTCCACTTT
CASSVNRDVALHF
>.|TRBJ1-1|TRBV6-6|16|.
TGTGCCAGCAGTTACCGCGACAGAAGAATGAACACTGAAGCTTTCTTT
CASSYRDRRMNTEAFF
>.|TRBJ1-2|TRBV6-2/TRBV6-3|18|.
TGTGCCAGCAGTTCCGGACAGACCTCTCGCTCTTCTAACTATGGCTACACCTTC
CASSSGQTSRSSNYGYTF
>TRBD2|TRBJ2-5|TRBV2|14|.
TGTGCCAGCCCCCGAGCGGGGGGGAAAGAGACCCAGTACTTC
CASPRAGGKETQYF
>.|TRBJ1-3|TRBV9|16|.
TGTGCCAGCAGACCCAGGGGCATTTTGGGGAATCGAGCCATATATTTT
CASRPRGILGNRAIYF
>.|TRBJ2-7|TRBV30|16|.
TGTGCCTGGAGCCCAGGGACTCTAAAGAGCTCCTACGAGCAGTACTTC
CAWSPGTLKSSYEQYF
>.|TRBJ2-5|TRBV7-2|16|.
TGTGCCAGCAGCTTAGGGTCCTGGGGCGGCCAAGAGACCCAGTACTTC
CASSLGSWGGQETQYF
>.|TRBJ2-5|TRBV19|13|.
TGTGCCAGTAAGAGGCAGGGAGGCGAGACCCAGTACTTC
CASKRQGGETQYF
>TRBD2|TRBJ2-3|TRBV30|13|.
TGTGCCTGGAACGGGGGGGCGAGAGATACGCAGTATTTT
CAWNGGARDTQYF
>TRBD1|TRBJ1-2|TRBV5-4|13|.
TGTGCCAGCAGCAGGACAGGGGCCTATGGCTACACCTTC
CASSRTGAYGYTF
>TRBD1|TRBJ2-7|TRBV7-9|14|.
TGTGCCAGCAGCTTAGCCAGGGGGCGCGACGAGCAGTACTTC
CASSLARGRDEQYF
>TRBD1|TRBJ1-2|TRBV5-1|14|.
TGCGCCAGCAGCTCGGGACAGGGCAACTATGGCTACACCTTC
CASSSGQGNYGYTF